The clone carrying this TCR beta chain was found once. The source of the sample is a study of OX40 agonist ivuxolimab in advanced cancers. The wider study: Patients received the agonistic anti-OX40 (CD134) antibody ivuxolimab. Patient treatment consisted of intravenous ivuxolimab administration every 2 weeks at 0.01 to 10 mg/kg. Partial response was recorded in three patients: one hepatocellular carcinoma and two cutaneous melanoma cases.

Blood samples were obtained at baseline, cycle 4 day 1, and cycle 7 day 1. This table comes from immunoSEQ multiplex PCR, and its TCRdb copy is limited to in-frame clones, with some not included. The sample shows 45,000 to 60,000 clones, 70% to 85% of them seen only once. The germline V gene encodes CDR1 SGHNT and CDR2 YYREEE (reference sequence). V lost 4 bases and J lost 9; bases outside the gene matches: 6. This CDR3 region has 14 residues. Sequenced here: CD4+ or CD8+ T cells sorted from blood, sampled in a trial of the OX40 agonist ivuxolimab. The rearrangement joins TRBV5-4 to TRBJ1-6; TRBD1 matches at 8 bases. The clonotype originates from an adult with an advanced solid tumor such as melanoma, head and neck, liver or kidney cancer. The CDR3, as DNA: TGTGCCAGCAGCCCGACAGGGGTAGGTTCACCCCTCCACTTT. Its translation: CASSPTGVGSPLHF.